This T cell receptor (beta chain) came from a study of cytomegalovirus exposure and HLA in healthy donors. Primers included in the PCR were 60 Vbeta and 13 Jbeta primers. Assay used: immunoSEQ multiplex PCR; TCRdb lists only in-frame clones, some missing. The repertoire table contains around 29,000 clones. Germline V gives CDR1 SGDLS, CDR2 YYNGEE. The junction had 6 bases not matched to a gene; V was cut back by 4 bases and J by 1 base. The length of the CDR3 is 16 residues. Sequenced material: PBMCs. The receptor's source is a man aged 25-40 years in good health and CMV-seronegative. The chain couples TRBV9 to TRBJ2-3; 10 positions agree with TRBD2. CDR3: CASSPYLAGGTDTQYF. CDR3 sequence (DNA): TGTGCCAGCAGCCCCTATCTAGCGGGGGGCACAGATACGCAGTATTTT.